Listed here are 20 T cell receptor beta chains from one sample, sequenced in a study of early T cells in non-severe SARS-CoV-2 infection. TCRdb reanalysed the 5' RACE reads using MiXCR and keeps one entry per CDR3 protein. This sample has about 89,000 distinct CDR3 sequences, with roughly 14% found just once. The sequencing input was whole blood. Receptors were obtained from an adult who was a healthcare worker with PCR-confirmed SARS-CoV-2 infection or an uninfected control (not recorded which).

This clonotype was detected ten times or more. The V call is TRBV6-2 or TRBV6-3, the J call TRBJ1-5; 7 bases agree with TRBD1. The germline gives CDR1 MNHEY, CDR2 SVGEGT. The CDR3 sequence is 15 residues long. The J segment lost 2 bases and the V segment lost 6 bases, leaving 7 bases of the junction unmatched. In DNA form, the CDR3 reads TGTGCCAGCAGAAGGGAAGGGGGCGGCAATCAGCCCCAGCATTTT. It translates to CASRREGGGNQPQHF.

This clonotype was counted between two and nine times. The gene calls are TRBV6-1 and TRBJ2-6; D unclear. CDR1 MNHNS and CDR2 SASEGT come from the germline V gene. Trimming took off 7 bases at V and 2 bases at J, with 9 bases between the two ends. The CDR3 length is 14 residues. The CDR3 bases are TGTGCCAGCAAGTCTGGGACTGGGGCCAACGTCCTGACTTTC. Its translation is CASKSGTGANVLTF.

The V call is TRBV5-1, the J call TRBJ1-5; D possibly corresponds to TRBD1 (5 bases). The CDR3 has 16 residues. Germline assignment: CDR1 SGHRS and CDR2 YFSETQ. V was cut by 1 base and J by 1 base, with 12 bases left in between. CDR3 DNA: TGCGCCAGCAGCTTGACCCCGGGGCCAAGCAATCAGCCCCAGCATTTT. This translates into CASSLTPGPSNQPQHF.

The V gene is TRBV29-1, the J gene TRBJ2-5; 7 bases map to TRBD1. CDR1 and CDR2 (germline): SQVTM, ANQGSEA. The CDR3 is 11 amino acids. The trim removed 6 bases at V and 4 bases at J, leaving 2 bases unmatched. This CDR3 reads CSVDRTETQYF. CDR3 coding DNA: TGCAGCGTGGACAGGACAGAGACCCAGTACTTC. Based on the CDR3 plus reference TRBV29-1 and TRBJ2-5, the full variable domain is SAVISQKPSRDICQRGTSLTIQCQVDSQVTMMFWYRQQPGQSLTLIATANQGSEATYESGFVIDKFPISRPNLTFSTLTVSNMSPEDSSIYLCSVDRTETQYFGPGTRLLVL.

This clonotype was recorded a few times. The rearrangement joins TRBV12-3 or TRBV12-4 to TRBJ1-5, with D tentatively TRBD1 (5 bases). The germline V and J ends were trimmed by 5 bases and 4 bases, with 12 bases remaining between them. This CDR3 comprises 14 residues. CDR3 residues: CASSPGTVNQPQHF. The CDR3 coding sequence is TGTGCCAGCAGTCCGGGGACTGTTAATCAGCCCCAGCATTTT.

This clonotype turned up a few times. The rearrangement joins TRBV7-6 to TRBJ1-1, with D hard to call. V lost 2 bases, J lost 1 base, and 14 bases lay in between. Germline V gives CDR1 SGHVS, CDR2 FNYEAQ. The CDR3 contains 16 residues. CDR3 loop: CASSLKELRANTEAFF. The CDR3 DNA reads as TGTGCCAGCAGCTTAAAGGAGTTGCGGGCGAACACTGAAGCTTTCTTT.

This clonotype was seen at least ten times. The chain is built from TRBV6-1 and TRBJ2-7; 8 nucleotides agree with TRBD1. The CDR3 runs 14 residues. Germline lookup yields CDR1 MNHNS and CDR2 SASEGT. Germline trimming cut 5 bases from V and 6 bases from J; bases unmatched to any gene: 9. This CDR3 reads CASSFPTGASEQYV. The CDR3 region has the DNA TGTGCCAGCAGTTTCCCGACAGGGGCCAGCGAGCAGTACGTC.

This clonotype has ten or more counts. This chain links TRBV20-1 with TRBJ1-2; 8 bases align to TRBD1. Germline-derived CDR1 and CDR2 are DFQATT and SNEGSKA (reference sequence). The CDR3 consists of 14 residues. V was clipped by 3 bases and J by 6 bases; unmatched bases: 9. The CDR3 DNA reads TGCAGTGCTAGGACGACAGGGGAGGCGGATGGCTACACCTTC. Its translation: CSARTTGEADGYTF.

The rearrangement joins TRBV7-9 to TRBJ1-5; D remains unclear. Trimming cost V 1 base and J 0 bases, with 7 bases left between them. Germline loops: CDR1 SEHNR, CDR2 FQNEAQ (reference sequence). The CDR3 length is 15 residues. CDR3 region: CASSLGGNSNQPQHF. The DNA for the CDR3 is TGTGCCAGCAGCTTAGGGGGTAATAGCAATCAGCCCCAGCATTTT.

The chain links TRBV6-1 to TRBJ2-5; no reliable D call. The CDR3 sequence is 14 residues long. Trimming stripped 7 bases from V and 1 base from J, with 13 bases between. Germline lookup yields CDR1 MNHNS and CDR2 SASEGT. The CDR3 is CASNPHLRQETQYF. The CDR3 DNA sequence: TGTGCCAGCAACCCCCATCTGCGCCAAGAGACCCAGTACTTC.

The chain combines TRBV6-4 with TRBJ2-1; TRBD2 might be the D (5 bases). This CDR3 has 13 amino acids. The germline V gene encodes CDR1 MRHNA and CDR2 SNTAGT. V was cut by 5 bases and J by 7 bases, with 12 bases left in between. For the CDR3, the DNA is TGTGCCAGCAGTCCGGGGAATAGAAATGAGCAGTTCTTC. Translating gives CASSPGNRNEQFF.

In its sample, this clonotype was seen a few times. The chain couples TRBV24-1 to TRBJ2-1, with a possible D match to TRBD2 (6 bases). V was cut by 5 bases and J by 7 bases, with 26 bases left in between. Germline CDR1 reads KGHDR; CDR2 reads SFDVKD. The CDR3 length is 18 residues. DNA of the CDR3: TGTGCCACCAGTGCCAACGGGCTTGCTAGGGACGCGGGGAATGAGCAGTTCTTC. It codes for CATSANGLARDAGNEQFF.

This clonotype showed up many times. The V call is TRBV5-1, the J call TRBJ2-7, with D unclear. Trimming shortened V by 4 bases and J by 9 bases, and 11 bases separated the two germline ends. Germline V gives CDR1 SGHRS, CDR2 YFSETQ. This CDR3 comprises 11 residues. CDR3 sequence: CASSDLFGQYV. The CDR3 region has the DNA TGCGCCAGCAGCGACCTTTTCGGGCAGTACGTC.

On this clonotype: Since a much larger clone is just one base distant, this may be a read error. The gene calls are TRBV5-6 and TRBJ2-3; the D gene is possibly TRBD2 (6 bases). This CDR3 is built from 15 residues. CDR1 is SGHDT, CDR2 YYEEEE, per germline. Trimming cost V 2 bases and J 2 bases, with 12 bases left between them. In DNA, the CDR3 is TGTGCCAGCAGCTTCCGGGGGTCCTACACAGATACGCAGTATTTT. It yields the protein CASSFRGSYTDTQYF.

This sequence joins TRBV20-1 and TRBJ2-4; 10 bases fit TRBD2. From germline, CDR1 is DFQATT and CDR2 SNEGSKA (reference sequence). The V gene end was trimmed by 6 bases and the J gene end by 9 bases; junction bases not matched to a gene: 14. This CDR3 is 15 amino acids long. CDR3 residues: CSARTSGSSLGIQYF. Here the CDR3 DNA reads TGCAGTGCAAGGACTAGCGGATCCTCCCTAGGCATTCAGTACTTC.

The CDR3 protein is CSVVWLAGGLSYNEQFF. CDR3 nucleotides: TGCAGCGTTGTATGGCTAGCGGGGGGTCTCTCCTACAATGAGCAGTTCTTC. This chain links TRBV29-1 with TRBJ2-1, with 11 bases fitting TRBD2. CDR3 length equals 17 residues. The germline CDR1 and CDR2 sequences are SQVTM and ANQGSEA. V shed 4 bases and J 0 bases; nucleotides not matched to a gene: 8.

The V call is TRBV7-8, the J call TRBJ1-1; no firm D call. The CDR3 runs to 14 residues. Deletions cut 5 bases from V and 4 bases from J, with 14 bases between. Germline V gene data show CDR1 as SGHVS and CDR2 as FQNEAQ. The CDR3 loop is CASSTTLPVTEAFF. CDR3 coding DNA: TGTGCCAGCAGCACAACACTACCCGTCACTGAAGCTTTCTTT.

The V gene is TRBV7-2, the J gene TRBJ2-1; 12 nucleotides agree with TRBD2. The ends lost 5 bases at V and 6 bases at J; junction bases unmatched: 5. This CDR3 is built from 15 residues. The V gene's germline CDR1 is SGHTA and CDR2 FQGNSA. CDR3 region: CASSILAGGPNEQFF. CDR3 nucleotides: TGTGCCAGCAGCATACTAGCGGGGGGTCCCAATGAGCAGTTCTTC.

The V call is TRBV5-1, the J call TRBJ1-1, with D possibly being TRBD1 (6 bases). V lost 4 bases and J 10 bases, leaving 23 bases between the germline ends. Germline V gene lookup returns CDR1 SGHRS and CDR2 YFSETQ. This CDR3 is built from 15 residues. This CDR3 is CASSGDDRWGGGAFF. The CDR3 DNA is TGCGCCAGCAGCGGAGACGACAGGTGGGGTGGTGGAGCTTTCTTT. Full variable domain (remainder filled in from reference TRBV5-1 and TRBJ1-1): KAGVTQTPRYLIKTRGQQVTLSCSPISGHRSVSWYQQTPGQGLQFLFEYFSETQRNKGNFPGRFSGRQFSNSRSEMNVSTLELGDSALYLCASSGDDRWGGGAFFGQGTRLTVV.

This clonotype was seen a handful of times. The genes are TRBV5-1 and TRBJ1-4; D uncertain. V lost 3 bases to trimming and J lost 3 bases, with 15 bases between them. Germline lookup yields CDR1 SGHRS and CDR2 YFSETQ. The CDR3 contains 16 residues. In DNA, the CDR3 is TGCGCCAGCAGCTCGGCAATGGCAGCGGCTAATGAAAAACTGTTTTTT. Protein sequence: CASSSAMAAANEKLFF.